This T cell receptor beta chain is from a study of blood T cell repertoires in COVID-19. In the original analysis: Estimation of nucleated cell counts was performed using reference gene primer amplification. Method: immunoSEQ multiplex PCR; TCRdb's copy keeps in-frame clones and lacks some. V and J calls and clone size are those listed in that table; D and trimming were worked out from the DNA. The sample carries about 160,000 clones, 92% recorded once. CDR3 length equals 14 residues. Per the germline V gene, CDR1 is LGHDT and CDR2 is YNNKEL (reference sequence). The J segment lost 3 bases and the V segment lost 5 bases, leaving 6 bases of the junction unmatched.

The sample consisted of peripheral blood. This chain links TRBV3-1 (or the pseudogene TRBV3-2) with TRBJ2-7; 8 bases line up with TRBD1. The receptor was isolated from a man aged 30-40 years with COVID-19, enrolled during active disease. The CDR3 sequence is CASSSSDRDYEQYF. DNA of the CDR3: TGTGCCAGCAGCTCCTCGGACAGGGACTACGAGCAGTACTTC.